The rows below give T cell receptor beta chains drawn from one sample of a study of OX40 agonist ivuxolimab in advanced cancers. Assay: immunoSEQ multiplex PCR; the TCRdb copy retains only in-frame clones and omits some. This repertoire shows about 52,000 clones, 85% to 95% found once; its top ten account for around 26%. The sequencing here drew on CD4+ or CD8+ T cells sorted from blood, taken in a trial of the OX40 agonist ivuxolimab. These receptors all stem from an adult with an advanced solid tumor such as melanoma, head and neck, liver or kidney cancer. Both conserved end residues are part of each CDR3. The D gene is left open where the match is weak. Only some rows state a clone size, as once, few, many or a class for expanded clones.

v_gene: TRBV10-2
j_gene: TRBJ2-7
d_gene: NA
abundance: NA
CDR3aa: CASSESATYEQYF
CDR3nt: TGCGCCAGCAGTGAGTCGGCCACGTACGAGCAGTACTTC

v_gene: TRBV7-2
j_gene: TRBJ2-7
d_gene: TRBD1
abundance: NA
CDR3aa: CASSLSGDRGLYEQYF
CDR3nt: TGTGCCAGCAGCTTATCTGGGGACAGGGGGCTCTACGAGCAGTACTTC

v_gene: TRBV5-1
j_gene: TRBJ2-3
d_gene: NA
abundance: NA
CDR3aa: CASSLYGQITDTQYF
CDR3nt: TGCGCCAGCAGCTTGTATGGGCAGATAACAGATACGCAGTATTTT

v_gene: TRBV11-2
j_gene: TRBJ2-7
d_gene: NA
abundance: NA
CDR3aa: CATTAPGYEQYF
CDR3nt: TGTGCCACGACAGCGCCGGGATACGAGCAGTACTTC

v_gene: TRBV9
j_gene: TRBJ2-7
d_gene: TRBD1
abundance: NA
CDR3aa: CASSATGNPYEQYF
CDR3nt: TGTGCCAGCAGCGCGACAGGGAATCCCTACGAGCAGTACTTC

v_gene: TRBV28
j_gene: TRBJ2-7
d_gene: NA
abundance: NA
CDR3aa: CASSLWGEVYEQYF
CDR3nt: TGTGCCAGCAGTTTATGGGGGGAAGTCTACGAGCAGTACTTC

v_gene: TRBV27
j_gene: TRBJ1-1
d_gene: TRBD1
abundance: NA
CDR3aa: CASTSGGYEAFF
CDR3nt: TGTGCCAGCACCTCAGGGGGGTATGAAGCTTTCTTT

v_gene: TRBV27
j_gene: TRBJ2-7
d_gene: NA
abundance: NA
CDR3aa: CASSSSFREQYF
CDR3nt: TGTGCCAGCAGTTCCTCCTTCCGCGAGCAGTACTTC

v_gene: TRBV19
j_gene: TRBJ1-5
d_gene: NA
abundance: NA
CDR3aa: CASSMSQGWGTADQPQHF
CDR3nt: TGTGCCAGTAGCATGAGCCAAGGGTGGGGGACTGCGGATCAGCCCCAGCATTTT

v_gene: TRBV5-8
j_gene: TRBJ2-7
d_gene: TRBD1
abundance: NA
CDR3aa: CASSSLEGAPDEQYF
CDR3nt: TGTGCCAGCAGCTCGCTCGAGGGGGCCCCGGACGAGCAGTACTTC

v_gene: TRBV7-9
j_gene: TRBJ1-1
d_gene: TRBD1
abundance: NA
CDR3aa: CASSSTLDRAEAFF
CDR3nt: TGTGCCAGCAGCTCGACATTAGACAGGGCAGAGGCTTTCTTT

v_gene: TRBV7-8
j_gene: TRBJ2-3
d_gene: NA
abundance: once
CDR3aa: CASSLLVLGTDTQYF
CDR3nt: TGTGCCAGCAGCTTACTAGTCCTGGGGACAGATACGCAGTATTTT

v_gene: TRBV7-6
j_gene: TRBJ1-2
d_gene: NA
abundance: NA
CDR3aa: CASSSGALQGYTF
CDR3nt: TGTGCCAGCAGCTCCGGAGCCTTGCAGGGCTACACCTTC

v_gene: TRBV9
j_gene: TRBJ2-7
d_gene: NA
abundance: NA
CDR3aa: CASSVGEEPSSYEQYF
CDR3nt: TGTGCCAGCAGCGTAGGAGAGGAGCCGAGCTCCTACGAGCAGTACTTC

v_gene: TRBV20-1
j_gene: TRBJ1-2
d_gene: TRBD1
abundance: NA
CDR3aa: CSDHRDSGYTF
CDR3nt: TGCAGTGACCACCGGGACAGTGGCTACACCTTC

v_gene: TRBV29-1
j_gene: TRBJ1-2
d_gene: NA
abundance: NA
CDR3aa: CSVAVDYGYTF
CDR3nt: TGCAGCGTTGCAGTAGACTATGGCTACACCTTC

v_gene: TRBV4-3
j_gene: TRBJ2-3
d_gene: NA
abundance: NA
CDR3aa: CASSQAPEPSANTDTQYF
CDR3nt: TGCGCCAGCAGCCAAGCCCCGGAACCTAGCGCTAACACAGATACGCAGTATTTT

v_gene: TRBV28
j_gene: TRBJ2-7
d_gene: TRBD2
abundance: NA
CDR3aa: CASSLYPTGGGYEQYF
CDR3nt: TGTGCCAGCAGTTTATACCCGACGGGAGGGGGGTACGAGCAGTACTTC

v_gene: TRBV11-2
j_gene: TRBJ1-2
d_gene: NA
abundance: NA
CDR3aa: CASSPGTRGGYTF
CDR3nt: TGTGCCAGCAGCCCTGGGACGAGGGGTGGCTACACCTTC

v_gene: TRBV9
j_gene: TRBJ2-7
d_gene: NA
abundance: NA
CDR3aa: CASSVANRADEQYF
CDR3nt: TGTGCCAGCAGCGTAGCTAACAGGGCGGACGAGCAGTACTTC

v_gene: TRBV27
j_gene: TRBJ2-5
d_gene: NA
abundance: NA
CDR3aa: CASRAGETQYF
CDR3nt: TGTGCCAGCAGGGCGGGAGAGACCCAGTACTTC

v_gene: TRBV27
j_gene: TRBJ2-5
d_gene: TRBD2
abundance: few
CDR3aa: CASSLSGMETQYF
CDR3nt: TGTGCCAGCAGTTTAAGCGGGATGGAGACCCAGTACTTC

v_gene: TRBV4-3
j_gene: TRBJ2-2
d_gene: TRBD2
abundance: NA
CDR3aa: CASSQESVAGGPSGELFF
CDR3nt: TGCGCCAGCAGCCAAGAGTCGGTCGCGGGAGGGCCTTCCGGGGAGCTGTTTTTT

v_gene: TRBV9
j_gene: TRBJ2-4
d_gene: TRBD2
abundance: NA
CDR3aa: CASSAGGDLNIQYF
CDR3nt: TGTGCCAGCAGCGCCGGGGGGGATTTAAACATTCAGTACTTC

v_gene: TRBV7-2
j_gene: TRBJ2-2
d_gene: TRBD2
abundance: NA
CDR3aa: CASSLEAGSTGELFF
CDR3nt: TGTGCCAGCAGCTTAGAAGCGGGAAGCACCGGGGAGCTGTTTTTT

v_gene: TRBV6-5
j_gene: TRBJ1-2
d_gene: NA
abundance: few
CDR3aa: CASSYSPLNYGYTF
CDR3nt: TGTGCCAGCAGTTACTCGCCGCTAAACTATGGCTACACCTTC

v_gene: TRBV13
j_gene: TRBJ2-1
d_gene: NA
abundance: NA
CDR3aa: CASSFLNRGLGGNEQFF
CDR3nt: TGTGCCAGCAGCTTCCTAAACAGGGGACTCGGCGGGAATGAGCAGTTCTTC

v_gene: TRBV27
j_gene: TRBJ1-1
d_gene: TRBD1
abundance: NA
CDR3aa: CASSLVIGQGYVGAFF
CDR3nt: TGTGCCAGCAGTTTAGTCATAGGACAGGGTTACGTAGGGGCTTTCTTT

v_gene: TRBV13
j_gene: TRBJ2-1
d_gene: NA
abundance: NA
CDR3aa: CASSIRLGENEQFF
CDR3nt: TGTGCCAGCAGCATCAGACTAGGGGAGAATGAGCAGTTCTTC